This T cell receptor (beta chain) appears in the sequencing data of a study of T cells in Graves' hyperthyroidism and ophthalmopathy. For this clonotype: Its antigen is unidentified.

Study-wide findings and caveats: In blood, most of the thyroid clonotypes expanded above 0.001 were also present.

Source material for PBMCs was less than 12 ml fresh peripheral blood. The CDR3 totals 16 residues. After removal of 5 bases from V and 4 bases from J, the junction contained 10 bases not matched to a gene. RNA transcripts gave rise to amplified TCR beta CDR3 regions. A set of HTBI primers served as the primers for a first-round RT-PCR of the TCR CDR3. Using its own MiXCR run on the multiplex PCR reads, TCRdb lists one record per CDR3 protein. The sample lists around 350,000 distinct CDR3 sequences, roughly 25% occurring once. The rearrangement joins TRBV12-3 or TRBV12-4 to TRBJ2-3; 9 bases are shared with TRBD1. The TCR originated in a middle-aged man with Graves' hyperthyroidism. Specimen: blood. The CDR3 region is CASSPYPGQGSDTQYF. The CDR3 DNA is TGTGCCAGCAGTCCTTACCCAGGACAGGGGTCAGATACGCAGTATTTT.